The present entry profiles one T cell receptor (beta chain) with its context. Clinical history reported by participants formed the basis on which cohorts were assigned. Profiling relied on immunoSEQ multiplex PCR, and the TCRdb table lists in-frame clones only, not all of them. Among hundreds of thousands of clones listed, 75% to 90% were seen once. This entry is derived from a study of blood T cell repertoires in COVID-19. Study overall: Acute and convalescent COVID-19 specimens originated in the United States, Italy and Spain. T cells, B-cell-depleted T cells, or PBMCs provided the cDNA or gDNA that served as material.

This CDR3 has 15 residues. The sequencing sample was made of PBMCs or T cells enriched from blood (not recorded which). J is TRBJ1-4 and V is TRBV21-1. TRBV21-1 is described as a pseudogene. This receptor was taken from a woman aged 40-49 years who had recovered from COVID-19. CDR3 amino acids: CASSKSPGEREKLFF. As DNA, the CDR3 is TGTGCCAGCAGCAAATCACCGGGGGAGAGGGAAAAACTGTTTTTT.